Following are 20 T cell receptor beta chains from one sample sequenced in a study of cytomegalovirus exposure and HLA in healthy donors. Primers: 60 Vbeta forward and 13 Jbeta reverse. TCRdb's table, derived via immunoSEQ multiplex PCR, lists solely in-frame clones and lacks some. The table lists roughly 120,000 clones, around four fifths of them singletons. The specimen was PBMCs. Every receptor here comes from a woman between 45 and 60 years old in good health and CMV-seropositive.

The chain couples TRBV6-6 to TRBJ1-2; 9 bases are a match to TRBD1. The germline CDR1 and CDR2 sequences are MNHNY and SVGAGI (reference sequence). V shed 4 bases and J 8 bases; nucleotides not matched to a gene: 8. The CDR3 covers 14 residues. In DNA form, the CDR3 reads TGTGCCAGCAGTTCCAATGGACAGGGGAACGGCTACACCTTC. Translated, it gives CASSSNGQGNGYTF.

CDR3 region: CASSLGGQGGLGYTF. The DNA for the CDR3 is TGTGCCAGCAGCTTAGGAGGACAGGGGGGTCTCGGCTACACCTTC. This rearrangement joins TRBV7-2 to TRBJ1-2; 10 bases align to TRBD1. Losses at the gene ends were 1 base for V and 8 bases for J; bases not matched to a gene: 7. The V gene's germline CDR1 is SGHTA and CDR2 FQGNSA. CDR3 size: 15 residues.

The chain recombines TRBV7-2 with TRBJ1-3; D uncertain. The V end lost 2 bases, the J end lost 0 bases, and 8 bases lay between the germline ends. The germline V gene encodes CDR1 SGHTA and CDR2 FQGNSA. The CDR3 spans 15 residues. CDR3 bases: TGTGCCAGCAGCTTATCCGGACTCTCTGGAAACACCATATATTTT. Translated: CASSLSGLSGNTIYF.

This clone was counted once. This chain links TRBV9 with TRBJ1-2, with 8 bases identical to TRBD1. CDR1 and CDR2 from the germline V gene are SGDLS and YYNGEE. V was pared by 3 bases and J by 4 bases, with 8 bases of the junction left unmatched. The CDR3 is 15 amino acids. CDR3 in amino acids: CASSALGDRTYGYTF. The CDR3, as DNA: TGTGCCAGCAGCGCCCTTGGGGACAGGACCTATGGCTACACCTTC.

This clone was counted once. The chain has TRBV7-3 and TRBJ2-1, with D perhaps TRBD2 (7 bases). V gave up 2 bases and J gave up 7 bases, with 21 bases separating them. Looked up from germline, CDR1 is SGHTA and CDR2 is FQGTGA. The CDR3 length is 17 residues. The DNA of the CDR3 is TGTGCCAGCAGCTTATACGGGGGGCCAGGCCGATCGAATGAGCAGTTCTTC. Its translation: CASSLYGGPGRSNEQFF.

The chain has TRBV6-1 and TRBJ1-4, with 7 bases matching TRBD1. The trim removed 5 bases at V and 4 bases at J, leaving 4 bases unmatched. This CDR3 contains 14 residues. The germline gives CDR1 MNHNS, CDR2 SASEGT. The CDR3 DNA sequence: TGTGCCAGCAGTACAGGGGACTTTAATGAAAAACTGTTTTTT. It translates to CASSTGDFNEKLFF.

This clone was observed a few times. The chain uses TRBV6-4 and TRBJ2-1, with TRBD2 matching 8 bases. Unmatched junction bases numbered 13, after V lost 0 bases and J lost 9 bases. The CDR3 extends over 17 amino acids. Germline V CDR1 and CDR2: MRHNA, SNTAGT. As DNA, the CDR3 is TGTGCCAGCAGTGACTCGAGTCAAGTGGGACTAGTTCGTGAGCAGTTCTTC. It codes for CASSDSSQVGLVREQFF.

The CDR3, as DNA: TGTGCCAGCAGCTTACACGAGCTAGCCAAAAACATTCAGTACTTC. Its translation: CASSLHELAKNIQYF. The V and J genes are TRBV7-4 and TRBJ2-4; D call uncertain. There are 15 residues in the CDR3. V lost 2 bases and J lost 0, with 8 bases in between. The germline V gene encodes CDR1 SGHVT and CDR2 SQSDAQ.

This chain uses TRBV19 with TRBJ2-5; the match to TRBD2 covers 7 bases. V was clipped by 3 bases and J by 5 bases; unmatched bases: 9. The CDR3 consists of 15 residues. Germline CDR1 LNHDA, CDR2 SQIVND (reference sequence). The CDR3 DNA reads TGTGCCAGTAGTATCTGGCTAGCGGCCAAGGAGACCCAGTACTTC. Residues: CASSIWLAAKETQYF.

The chain couples TRBV7-2 to TRBJ2-1, with 8 positions matching TRBD2. The CDR3 runs to 15 residues. V trimming: 1 base; J trimming: 9 bases; junction bases outside the gene matches: 8. Germline CDR1 SGHTA, CDR2 FQGNSA. CDR3 bases: TGTGCCAGCAGCTTAGAGCGGGGGCAGAGTATTGAGCAGTTCTTC. Translated: CASSLERGQSIEQFF.

The chain carries TRBV19 and TRBJ1-1; D is uncertain. The V end was cut by 5 bases, the J end by 0 bases, with 10 bases between. This CDR3 spans 14 amino acids. Germline CDR1 reads LNHDA; CDR2 reads SQIVND (reference sequence). CDR3 bases: TGTGCCAGTAGTCCCGGACTGCTGAACACTGAAGCTTTCTTT. As protein: CASSPGLLNTEAFF. Combining the CDR3 with reference TRBV19 and TRBJ1-1 gives the whole variable domain DGGITQSPKYLFRKEGQNVTLSCEQNLNHDAMYWYRQDPGQGLRLIYYSQIVNDFQKGDIAEGYSVSREKKESFPLTVTSAQKNPTAFYLCASSPGLLNTEAFFGQGTRLTVV.

V usage is TRBV19 and J usage is TRBJ1-1; 8 bases fit TRBD1. Germline trimming cut 8 bases from V and 4 bases from J; bases unmatched to any gene: 6. Germline CDR1 is LNHDA and CDR2 is SQIVND (reference sequence). The CDR3 sequence is 13 residues long. The CDR3 is CASQITGGTEAFF. CDR3 bases: TGTGCCAGTCAAATAACAGGGGGCACTGAAGCTTTCTTT.

The gene calls are TRBV5-1 and TRBJ2-7; 11 bases line up with TRBD2. Germline CDR1 SGHRS, CDR2 YFSETQ. Trimming took 3 bases from V and 5 from J; bases not matched to a gene: 13. This CDR3 region has 17 residues. The CDR3 is CASSSPKLAGGTHEQYF. The CDR3 region has the DNA TGCGCCAGCAGCTCTCCGAAATTAGCGGGGGGGACCCACGAGCAGTACTTC.

The J gene is TRBJ1-4, the V gene TRBV6-5, with TRBD1 identical over 7 bases. J lost 7 bases, V lost 2 bases, and 4 bases had no gene match. The CDR3 sequence is 14 residues long. The V gene's germline CDR1 is MNHEY and CDR2 SVGAGI. The CDR3, as DNA: TGTGCCAGCAGTTACGGACAGGAGGGTGAAAAACTGTTTTTT. This encodes CASSYGQEGEKLFF.

This sequence joins TRBV4-3 and TRBJ2-7; TRBD2 might be the D (6 bases). V gave up 4 bases and J gave up 5 bases, with 18 bases separating them. Germline CDR1 and CDR2: LGHNA and YSLEER. The CDR3 length is 15 residues. The DNA of the CDR3 is TGCGCCAGCAGCCGCACCCCCGGGGGTGTGGACGAGCAGTACTTC. Translated: CASSRTPGGVDEQYF.

The chain is built from TRBV7-9 and TRBJ1-3; TRBD1 agrees at 7 bases. The ends lost 4 bases at V and 0 bases at J; junction bases unmatched: 12. The CDR3 covers 18 residues. CDR1 and CDR2 (germline): SEHNR, FQNEAQ (reference sequence). CDR3 protein: CASSSVPDRLDSGNTIYF. In DNA, the CDR3 is TGTGCCAGCAGCTCGGTCCCGGACAGGCTAGACTCTGGAAACACCATATATTTT.

This clone was seen a few times. The V gene is TRBV7-2, the J gene TRBJ1-5; TRBD1 agrees at 11 bases. The ends lost 3 bases at V and 6 bases at J; junction bases unmatched: 4. Germline-derived CDR1 and CDR2 are SGHTA and FQGNSA. CDR3 length: 15 residues. CDR3 sequence: CASSLDRGPTQPQHF. Written as DNA, the CDR3 is TGTGCCAGCAGCTTGGACAGGGGGCCTACTCAGCCCCAGCATTTT.

J is TRBJ2-5 and V is TRBV5-1, with 15 bases identical to TRBD2. V gave up 4 bases and J gave up 9 bases; unmatched junction bases: 10. CDR1 is SGHRS, CDR2 YFSETQ, per germline. This CDR3 spans 16 amino acids. The CDR3 here is CASSPLGLAGGGAQYF. In DNA form, the CDR3 reads TGCGCCAGCAGCCCACTGGGACTAGCGGGAGGTGGGGCCCAGTACTTC.

J is TRBJ2-7 and V is TRBV5-5; TRBD1 aligns across 7 bases. CDR1 and CDR2 from the germline V gene are SGHKS and YYEKEE (reference sequence). J gave up 4 bases and V 0 bases, and 7 bases lay outside the gene matches. The CDR3 contains 15 residues. As DNA, the CDR3 is TGTGCCAGCAGCTTGGGGGAAGGGGGCTTGTACGAGCAGTACTTC. It specifies CASSLGEGGLYEQYF.

The chain joins TRBV27 to TRBJ2-7; 7 bases agree with TRBD2. CDR1 is MNHEY and CDR2 is SMNVEV in the germline V gene (reference sequence). This CDR3 is 18 amino acids long. V was clipped by 2 bases and J by 2 bases; unmatched bases: 15. The CDR3 DNA sequence: TGTGCCAGCAGTTTAAGGGTAGTCGGTGCGGGAGCCCCCTACGAGCAGTACTTC. Protein product: CASSLRVVGAGAPYEQYF.